The 24 T cell receptor beta chains presented below share a single source sample, sequenced in a study of shared clonotypes between healthy human individuals. Clones were sequenced by immunoSEQ multiplex PCR, and TCRdb holds only the in-frame ones, with some missing. This sample has about a million clones, with 77% found just once. Sample: memory CD4+ T cells from PBMCs. Subset given: CD45RA-negative fraction. The source of these receptors is a young man in good health. Some clones in this sample may be carry-over from other donors' samples.

This chain joins TRBV10-3 and TRBJ1-3; unclear D gene. The V end was cut by 8 bases, the J end by 2 bases, with 13 bases between. CDR1 is ENHRY and CDR2 is SYGVKD in the germline V gene. CDR3 length: 14 amino acids. The CDR3 DNA is TGTGCCATCTCGGATTACAGCACTGGAAACACCATATATTTT. Encoded protein: CAISDYSTGNTIYF.

The V call is TRBV11-3, the J call TRBJ2-1; D gene unclear. Looked up from germline, CDR1 is SGHNT and CDR2 is YENEEA. V was trimmed by 1 base and J by 5 bases, leaving 6 bases between them. The CDR3 sequence is 13 residues long. CDR3 sequence reads: CASSLVRDNEQFF. CDR3 DNA: TGTGCCAGCAGCTTAGTGCGAGACAATGAGCAGTTCTTC.

This clone was observed a few times. The same CDR3 can be traced to other DNA sequences in this sample. The J gene is TRBJ1-2, the V gene TRBV27; D remains unclear. Trimming removed 3 bases from V and 4 bases from J, with 9 bases in between. Looked up from germline, CDR1 is MNHEY and CDR2 is SMNVEV (reference sequence). This CDR3 spans 13 amino acids. The CDR3 coding sequence is TGTGCCAGCAGTTTGGGAGGCGGCTATGGCTACACCTTC. This encodes CASSLGGGYGYTF.

The rearrangement links TRBV4-2 to TRBJ1-5; D possibly corresponds to TRBD1 (5 bases). The CDR3 covers 15 residues. Per the germline V gene, CDR1 is LGHNA and CDR2 is YNFKEQ. V was clipped by 5 bases and J by 3 bases, with 14 bases between them. CDR3 DNA sequence: TGTGCCAGCAGCACTGGGGGAGGGGACAATCAGCCCCAGCATTTT. Translating gives CASSTGGGDNQPQHF.

Concerning this clone: A single base separates this from a much larger clone, so it may be a read error. Additional DNA sequences in this sample encode the identical CDR3. V gene TRBV5-6 combines with J gene TRBJ2-7; D remains unclear. The CDR3 loop spans 11 amino acids. V was trimmed by 0 bases and J by 5 bases, leaving 3 bases between them. Germline V CDR1 and CDR2: SGHDT, YYEEEE. In DNA form, the CDR3 reads TGTGCCAGCAGCTTGGCCCACGAGCAGTACTTC. It codes for CASSLAHEQYF.

The chain links TRBV15 to TRBJ1-3; D is unclear. Germline V gene data show CDR1 as LNHNV and CDR2 as YYDKDF (reference sequence). The CDR3 is 13 residues long. Trimming took 3 bases from V and 0 from J, leaving 3 bases between them. The CDR3 loop is CATSRSSGNTIYF. The CDR3 DNA sequence: TGTGCCACCAGCAGGAGCTCTGGAAACACCATATATTTT.

This clone occurred a few times. The genes are TRBV4-2 and TRBJ2-1, with 10 bases identical to TRBD2. The CDR3 loop spans 15 amino acids. CDR1 and CDR2 (germline): LGHNA, YNFKEQ. Unmatched junction bases numbered 5, after V lost 0 bases and J lost 9 bases. The CDR3 loop is CASSQEASGSLEQFF. The CDR3 DNA reads TGTGCCAGCAGCCAAGAGGCTAGCGGGAGCCTTGAGCAGTTCTTC.

This clone was detected a few times. The chain recombines TRBV5-1 with TRBJ1-1; D is uncertain. Germline lookup yields CDR1 SGHRS and CDR2 YFSETQ. Trimming cost V 0 bases and J 5 bases, with 14 bases left between them. The CDR3 extends over 15 amino acids. CDR3 coding DNA: TGCGCCAGCAGCTTGGGGGCAGCCGAGGATACTGAAGCTTTCTTT. Translated: CASSLGAAEDTEAFF.

The chain has TRBV7-2 and TRBJ1-5; the D gene is possibly TRBD1 (6 bases). The germline gives CDR1 SGHTA, CDR2 FQGNSA. The CDR3 spans 10 residues. CDR3 DNA: TGTGAGGGGGGGATGGCGCCCCAGCATTTT. Its translation: CEGGMAPQHF.

The chain employs TRBV4-2 and TRBJ2-1; TRBD2 agrees at 8 bases. The CDR3 has 20 residues. Germline CDR1 and CDR2: LGHNA and YNFKEQ. J was trimmed by 7 bases and V by 0 bases; bases with no gene match: 20. CDR3 protein: CASSQDRVTVAGGGGNEQFF. CDR3 DNA sequence: TGTGCCAGCAGCCAAGATAGGGTCACGGTGGCGGGAGGAGGCGGAAATGAGCAGTTCTTC.

This clone was seen just once. The chain carries TRBV28 and TRBJ2-7; D unclear. Trimming pared 2 bases from V and 0 bases from J, leaving 20 bases between. This CDR3 comprises 18 residues. The germline V gene has CDR1 MDHEN and CDR2 SYDVKM. The CDR3 nucleotides read TGTGCCAGCAGTTTAGCTATCTGGTTGTGGCAGAGCTCCTACGAGCAGTACTTC. Amino acid sequence: CASSLAIWLWQSSYEQYF.

This chain joins TRBV9 and TRBJ2-1, with 10 bases identical to TRBD2. The CDR3 is 22 amino acids. Per the germline V gene, CDR1 is SGDLS and CDR2 is YYNGEE. Germline trimming cut 0 bases from V and 6 bases from J; bases unmatched to any gene: 24. The CDR3 sequence is CASSVGGAWSGRALRTGNEQFF. CDR3 nucleotide sequence: TGTGCCAGCAGCGTAGGGGGGGCTTGGAGCGGGAGGGCCCTGCGCACGGGCAATGAGCAGTTCTTC.

V usage is TRBV7-2 and J usage is TRBJ2-7, with TRBD1 matching over 9 bases. The CDR3 has 15 residues. CDR1 and CDR2 (germline): SGHTA, FQGNSA. With 5 bases clipped from V and 7 bases from J, the junction kept 12 bases outside the gene matches. This chain's CDR3 is CASSRSRDRAREQYF. The CDR3, as DNA: TGTGCCAGCAGCCGAAGCCGGGACAGGGCTCGGGAGCAGTACTTC.

V gene TRBV19 combines with J gene TRBJ2-2; D gene ambiguous. With 7 bases removed from V and 7 bases from J, the gap between germline ends came to 16 bases. The CDR3 contains 14 residues. In germline, CDR1 is LNHDA, CDR2 SQIVND (reference sequence). The CDR3 DNA is TGTGCCAGTACGCGATATGAAACGAGCGGGGAGCTGTTTTTT. It codes for CASTRYETSGELFF.

The chain employs TRBV2 and TRBJ1-2; D is unresolved. CDR1 is SNHLY and CDR2 is FYNNEI in the germline V gene. The CDR3 runs to 16 residues. The germline V and J ends were trimmed by 7 bases and 4 bases, with 22 bases remaining between them. The CDR3 DNA sequence: TGTGCCAGCACGCAGAACGGGATGGGCCAGATCTATGGCTACACCTTC. Its protein is CASTQNGMGQIYGYTF.

The V call is TRBV6-1, the J call TRBJ2-2; D unclear. V was pared by 8 bases and J by 0 bases, with 10 bases between. Germline V CDR1 and CDR2: MNHNS, SASEGT. The CDR3 has 14 amino acids. In DNA, the CDR3 is TGTGCCAGCCGTGGGCAGGCGAACACCGGGGAGCTGTTTTTT. It encodes CASRGQANTGELFF.

The CDR3 coding sequence is TGTGCCAGCAGTTACTCTAGCCTAGCTAGCACAGATACGCAGTATTTT. Its protein product is CASSYSSLASTDTQYF. The V call is TRBV6-5, the J call TRBJ2-3; weak D call: TRBD2 (5 bases). From germline, CDR1 is MNHEY and CDR2 SVGAGI. V lost 0 bases and J lost 0, with 10 bases in between. The CDR3 is made up of 16 amino acids.

The chain uses TRBV5-8 and TRBJ1-1, with a possible D match to TRBD1 (5 bases). The germline V and J ends were trimmed by 4 bases and 5 bases, with 21 bases remaining between them. Germline V gives CDR1 SGHTS, CDR2 YDEGEE. The CDR3 length is 16 residues. The CDR3 loop is CASSRGTSKRKTEAFF. CDR3 DNA sequence: TGTGCCAGCAGCCGCGGGACTTCCAAAAGGAAGACTGAAGCTTTCTTT.

This clone has only a few counts. The chain employs TRBV28 and TRBJ2-5, with TRBD1 matching over 7 bases. CDR1 is MDHEN, CDR2 SYDVKM, per germline. The CDR3 runs 12 residues. J lost 5 bases, V lost 11 bases, and 8 bases had no gene match. The CDR3 nucleotides read TGTGCCGCAGGGGGACCGGGGGAGACCCAGTACTTC. Protein: CAAGGPGETQYF.

The V call is TRBV6-1, the J call TRBJ2-7, with D hard to call. The V end lost 3 bases, the J end lost 4 bases, and 16 bases lay between the germline ends. The CDR3 contains 15 residues. CDR1 MNHNS and CDR2 SASEGT come from the germline V gene. CDR3 region: CASSDRAGASYEQYF. The CDR3 nucleotides are TGTGCCAGCAGTGATAGGGCAGGAGCGTCTTACGAGCAGTACTTC.

In DNA form, the CDR3 reads TGTGCCAGCAGCGTAGTTTCCGCAGGCGGCTACACCTTC. Translating it yields CASSVVSAGGYTF. The chain couples TRBV9 to TRBJ1-2; D ambiguous. Trimming removed 0 bases at V and 8 bases at J, with 11 bases between. Germline V gene sequence: CDR1 SGDLS, CDR2 YYNGEE. The CDR3 has 13 residues.

The chain couples TRBV4-3 to TRBJ2-7; TRBD2 matches 14 bases. The CDR3 is 17 amino acids. The trim removed 0 bases at V and 3 bases at J, leaving 4 bases unmatched. The germline gives CDR1 LGHNA, CDR2 YSLEER. The CDR3 sequence is CASSQDGTSGSLYEQYF. In DNA, the CDR3 is TGCGCCAGCAGCCAAGACGGGACTAGCGGGAGCCTCTACGAGCAGTACTTC.

This rearrangement joins TRBV13 to TRBJ2-3; 8 bases fit TRBD2. The CDR3 contains 15 residues. The germline V gene has CDR1 PRHDT and CDR2 FYEKMQ (reference sequence). J was trimmed by 6 bases and V by 6 bases; bases with no gene match: 11. CDR3 DNA sequence: TGTGCCAGCAGTTTCATAGCGGGAAAGGGTGATACGCAGTATTTT. This codes for CASSFIAGKGDTQYF.

The chain couples TRBV27 to TRBJ2-2; 7 bases are shared with TRBD1. After removal of 3 bases from V and 3 bases from J, the junction contained 25 bases not matched to a gene. Per germline, CDR1 MNHEY and CDR2 SMNVEV (reference sequence). CDR3 length: 22 amino acids. As DNA, the CDR3 is TGTGCCAGCAGTTTCCGGGGACAGAACCGGTTCGGTCCCCCAACCTACACCGGGGAGCTGTTTTTT. Translated: CASSFRGQNRFGPPTYTGELFF.